The 26 T cell receptor beta chains below all came from one sample that was sequenced in a study of shared clonotypes between healthy human individuals. Clones were read by immunoSEQ multiplex PCR, and TCRdb kept only the in-frame ones, dropping some. The repertoire holds around 1.6 million clones, 95% to 99% seen once, with roughly 0.45% in the top ten. The sequencing sample was made of naive CD4+ T cells sorted from blood. The subset denotes: CD45RA+ positively selected. Receptors were obtained from a man in his thirties or forties in good health.

The rearrangement uses TRBV2 and TRBJ2-1; D is unresolved. Trimming pared 2 bases from V and 2 bases from J, leaving 10 bases between. Germline lookup yields CDR1 SNHLY and CDR2 FYNNEI. The CDR3 has 15 amino acids. The CDR3 reads CASSELGRAYNEQFF. In nucleotides, the CDR3 is TGTGCCAGCAGTGAACTGGGTAGGGCCTACAATGAGCAGTTCTTC.

The genes are TRBV7-9 and TRBJ2-1; TRBD1 matches 9 bases. This CDR3 comprises 16 residues. CDR1 is SEHNR, CDR2 FQNEAQ, per germline (reference sequence). V trimming: 5 bases; J trimming: 8 bases; junction bases outside the gene matches: 13. CDR3 loop: CASSARDRETTDEQFF. In nucleotides, the CDR3 is TGTGCCAGCAGCGCCCGGGACAGGGAGACTACAGATGAGCAGTTCTTC.

V usage is TRBV15 and J usage is TRBJ2-1, with 10 positions matching TRBD2. V was pared by 0 bases and J by 3 bases, with 5 bases of the junction left unmatched. Germline lookup yields CDR1 LNHNV and CDR2 YYDKDF (reference sequence). This CDR3 contains 17 residues. The CDR3 loop is CATSRDYLAGDYNEQFF. The CDR3 DNA reads as TGTGCCACCAGCAGAGATTATCTAGCGGGAGACTACAATGAGCAGTTCTTC. The variable domain in full, completed from reference TRBV15 and TRBJ2-1, reads DAMVIQNPRYQVTQFGKPVTLSCSQTLNHNVMYWYQQKSSQAPKLLFHYYDKDFNNEADTPDNFQSRRPNTSFCFLDIRSPGLGDTAMYLCATSRDYLAGDYNEQFFGPGTRLTVL.

This clone came up once. The gene calls are TRBV28 and TRBJ2-1; TRBD1 aligns across 9 bases. The CDR3 totals 15 residues. The V segment lost 2 bases and the J segment 7 bases; nucleotides outside the gene matches: 6. CDR1 and CDR2 (germline): MDHEN, SYDVKM. The CDR3: CASSLRDRVRNEQFF. The CDR3 nucleotides read TGTGCCAGCAGTTTAAGGGACAGGGTGCGAAATGAGCAGTTCTTC.

V is TRBV5-1 and J is TRBJ2-2; 10 bases fit TRBD1. The germline V gene encodes CDR1 SGHRS and CDR2 YFSETQ. This CDR3 spans 17 amino acids. With V trimmed by 2 bases and J by 5 bases, 9 bases remained unmatched. This chain's CDR3 is CASSLRTGGTKTGELFF. The DNA of the CDR3 is TGCGCCAGCAGCTTACGGACAGGGGGTACTAAAACCGGGGAGCTGTTTTTT.

The chain employs TRBV19 and TRBJ2-1; the D gene could be TRBD1 or TRBD2 (5 bases each). Trimming took 8 bases from V and 4 from J, leaving 12 bases between them. Germline V gene lookup returns CDR1 LNHDA and CDR2 SQIVND (reference sequence). CDR3 length equals 13 residues. Here the CDR3 DNA reads TGTGCCAGTGGCAAGGGACCGTACAATGAGCAGTTCTTC. Translation: CASGKGPYNEQFF. Combining the CDR3 with reference TRBV19 and TRBJ2-1 gives the whole variable domain DGGITQSPKYLFRKEGQNVTLSCEQNLNHDAMYWYRQDPGQGLRLIYYSQIVNDFQKGDIAEGYSVSREKKESFPLTVTSAQKNPTAFYLCASGKGPYNEQFFGPGTRLTVL.

The V and J genes are TRBV7-9 and TRBJ2-7, with 9 bases lining up with TRBD1. The CDR3 has 14 amino acids. J lost 5 bases, V lost 5 bases, and 7 bases had no gene match. Germline loops: CDR1 SEHNR, CDR2 FQNEAQ (reference sequence). This CDR3 is CASSQTGGFHEQYF. The CDR3 nucleotides are TGTGCCAGCAGCCAAACAGGGGGCTTCCACGAGCAGTACTTC.

The chain combines TRBV11-2 with TRBJ2-7; tentative D call: TRBD1 (6 bases). The CDR3 totals 15 residues. V was pared by 5 bases and J by 5 bases, with 19 bases between. CDR1 is SGHAT, CDR2 FQNNGV, per germline. The CDR3 DNA sequence: TGTGCCAGCAGCCCGACCACAGGGAATGCGAACGAGCAGTACTTC. It is translated as CASSPTTGNANEQYF.

This clone was recorded once. The CDR3 DNA follows: TGTGCTAGTGGTTTGGTACGGGTTGGGGCGGGAGAAATCAAACGGGATGAGCAGTTCTTC. Amino acid sequence: CASGLVRVGAGEIKRDEQFF. The chain links TRBV12-5 to TRBJ2-1, with TRBD2 identical over 7 bases. The ends lost 0 bases at V and 8 bases at J; junction bases unmatched: 22. This CDR3 region has 20 residues. Germline V gene lookup returns CDR1 LGHNT and CDR2 FRNRAP.

V gene TRBV30 combines with J gene TRBJ1-3, with D perhaps TRBD1 (5 bases). This CDR3 comprises 14 residues. CDR1 is GTSNPN and CDR2 is SVGIG in the germline V gene (reference sequence). Trimming removed 4 bases at V and 2 bases at J, with 12 bases between. The CDR3 region has the DNA TGTGCCTGGAAACAGGATTTAACTGGAAACACCATATATTTT. Its translation is CAWKQDLTGNTIYF.

This clone was recorded once. V and J are TRBV27 and TRBJ2-3, with 12 bases fitting TRBD2. In germline, CDR1 is MNHEY, CDR2 SMNVEV (reference sequence). The CDR3 is 15 residues long. Trimming removed 3 bases from V and 3 bases from J; junction bases left unmatched: 1. The DNA of the CDR3 is TGTGCCAGCAGTTTCCTAGCGGGAGGGACAGATACGCAGTATTTT. Its protein product is CASSFLAGGTDTQYF.

This chain links TRBV14 with TRBJ2-1; maybe TRBD1 (6 bases). CDR1 is SGHDN, CDR2 FVKESK, per germline. Trimming took 2 bases from V and 1 from J, leaving 12 bases between them. The CDR3 covers 16 residues. CDR3 residues: CASSQYGTTSYNEQFF. The CDR3 coding sequence is TGTGCCAGCAGCCAATACGGGACAACTTCCTACAATGAGCAGTTCTTC.

This rearrangement joins TRBV5-1 to TRBJ2-7; tentatively, D is TRBD1 (5 bases). Germline V lookup: CDR1 SGHRS, CDR2 YFSETQ. This CDR3 has 16 residues. V was shortened by 4 bases and J by 0 bases, with 17 bases between the two germline ends. CDR3 amino acids: CASSIIERTFSYEQYF. The CDR3 coding sequence is TGCGCCAGCAGCATTATAGAGAGGACATTCTCCTACGAGCAGTACTTC.

This rearrangement joins TRBV5-4 to TRBJ2-7; D might be TRBD2 (5 bases). Trimming shortened V by 3 bases and J by 5 bases, and 12 bases separated the two germline ends. Germline-derived CDR1 and CDR2 are SGHNT and YYREEE (reference sequence). The CDR3 covers 13 residues. This CDR3 is CASSSQSGNEQYF. The DNA for the CDR3 is TGTGCCAGCAGCTCCCAGTCGGGGAACGAGCAGTACTTC.

As regards this clone: Other nucleotide sequences from this sample produce the same CDR3. The chain combines TRBV4-3 with TRBJ2-1; D unresolved. The length of the CDR3 is 15 residues. Trimming pared 0 bases from V and 4 bases from J, leaving 10 bases between. Looked up from germline, CDR1 is LGHNA and CDR2 is YSLEER. The CDR3 bases are TGCGCCAGCAGCCAAGAGGCTAGAGGTTACAATGAGCAGTTCTTC. It encodes CASSQEARGYNEQFF.

The chain recombines TRBV5-8 with TRBJ2-7, with a weak D call TRBD1 (6 bases). This CDR3 comprises 17 residues. Germline V lookup: CDR1 SGHTS, CDR2 YDEGEE. V shed 3 bases and J shed 7 bases, with 26 bases lying between them. CDR3 residues: CASSSLGTRSGGKEQYF. In DNA, the CDR3 is TGTGCCAGCAGCTCCCTCGGTACTCGGAGTGGGGGCAAGGAGCAGTACTTC.

This chain links TRBV11-2 with TRBJ2-7; 7 bases match TRBD1. The CDR3 loop spans 14 amino acids. V shed 5 bases, J shed 5 bases, and the junction held 9 bases outside the gene matches. Germline assignment: CDR1 SGHAT and CDR2 FQNNGV. The CDR3 region has the DNA TGTGCCAGCAGCCGTAACAGGGGTCGCGACGAGCAGTACTTC. It specifies CASSRNRGRDEQYF.

The rearrangement links TRBV27 to TRBJ2-1; 8 nucleotides line up with TRBD2. The length of the CDR3 is 15 residues. CDR1 is MNHEY and CDR2 is SMNVEV in the germline V gene (reference sequence). V was pared by 7 bases and J by 4 bases, with 9 bases of the junction left unmatched. In DNA form, the CDR3 reads TGTGCCAGCAAGGCTAGCGGGTTATTTTACAATGAGCAGTTCTTC. It translates to CASKASGLFYNEQFF.

This clone was seen only once. The chain uses TRBV2 and TRBJ2-7, with TRBD1 identical over 7 bases. J was trimmed by 2 bases and V by 3 bases; bases with no gene match: 13. The germline CDR1 and CDR2 sequences are SNHLY and FYNNEI. The CDR3 contains 17 residues. The CDR3 is CASSDPTQTDRAYEQYF. The DNA of the CDR3 is TGTGCCAGCAGTGACCCGACTCAAACAGACAGGGCCTACGAGCAGTACTTC.

This sequence joins TRBV27 and TRBJ2-3; D call uncertain. The CDR3 is 16 amino acids. The V end lost 1 base, the J end lost 0 bases, and 11 bases lay between the germline ends. Germline CDR1 reads MNHEY; CDR2 reads SMNVEV (reference sequence). CDR3 in amino acids: CASSLYPGPSTDTQYF. The CDR3 DNA follows: TGTGCCAGCAGTTTATACCCGGGCCCTAGCACAGATACGCAGTATTTT.

The chain carries TRBV6-1 and TRBJ2-2; either TRBD1 or TRBD2 may fit D (6 bases each). Trimming removed 2 bases at V and 7 bases at J, with 11 bases between. This CDR3 is built from 14 residues. Germline V lookup: CDR1 MNHNS, CDR2 SASEGT. CDR3 in amino acids: CASSELQGLGELFF. The CDR3 DNA follows: TGTGCCAGCAGTGAACTACAGGGACTCGGGGAGCTGTTTTTT.

The chain has TRBV15 and TRBJ2-7, with 9 positions matching TRBD2. The CDR3 loop spans 17 amino acids. Germline V gene data show CDR1 as LNHNV and CDR2 as YYDKDF (reference sequence). The V segment lost 2 bases and the J segment 3 bases; nucleotides outside the gene matches: 11. Here the CDR3 DNA reads TGTGCCACCAGCAGAATTACTGCGACTAGCGGATTCTACGAGCAGTACTTC. It specifies CATSRITATSGFYEQYF. Looking up the rest from reference TRBV15 and TRBJ2-7 gives the full variable domain: DAMVIQNPRYQVTQFGKPVTLSCSQTLNHNVMYWYQQKSSQAPKLLFHYYDKDFNNEADTPDNFQSRRPNTSFCFLDIRSPGLGDTAMYLCATSRITATSGFYEQYFGPGTRLTVT.

V gene TRBV6-5 combines with J gene TRBJ1-2; a possible D gene is TRBD1 (5 bases). The germline CDR1 and CDR2 sequences are MNHEY and SVGAGI. The length of the CDR3 is 14 residues. V lost 6 bases and J 5 bases, leaving 16 bases between the germline ends. The CDR3 region has the DNA TGTGCCAGCAGCTCGTCAAGAGGGGCATATGGCTACACCTTC. This gives the protein CASSSSRGAYGYTF.

V usage is TRBV28 and J usage is TRBJ2-7; D ambiguous. CDR1 is MDHEN and CDR2 is SYDVKM in the germline V gene. The CDR3 spans 12 residues. Trimming pared 5 bases from V and 4 bases from J, leaving 9 bases between. CDR3 residues: CASSPFGYEQYF. The CDR3 DNA is TGTGCCAGCAGTCCATTTGGGTACGAGCAGTACTTC.

The sample holds one count of this clone. Other DNA variants within this sample encode the same CDR3. The V and J genes are TRBV15 and TRBJ1-1, with D unclear. CDR3 length equals 13 residues. V lost 0 bases and J 5 bases, leaving 7 bases between the germline ends. Per germline, CDR1 LNHNV and CDR2 YYDKDF (reference sequence). CDR3 in DNA: TGTGCCACCAGCAGAGATCTGGGAACTGAAGCTTTCTTT. Its protein is CATSRDLGTEAFF.

The V gene is TRBV29-1, the J gene TRBJ2-7, with 12 bases lining up with TRBD2. The CDR3 covers 13 residues. Looked up from germline, CDR1 is SQVTM and CDR2 is ANQGSEA. V lost 5 bases, J lost 6 bases, and 5 bases stayed unmatched. The CDR3 DNA reads as TGCAGCGTTCGGACTAGCGGGAAGGGCGAGCAGTACTTC. The encoded protein is CSVRTSGKGEQYF.